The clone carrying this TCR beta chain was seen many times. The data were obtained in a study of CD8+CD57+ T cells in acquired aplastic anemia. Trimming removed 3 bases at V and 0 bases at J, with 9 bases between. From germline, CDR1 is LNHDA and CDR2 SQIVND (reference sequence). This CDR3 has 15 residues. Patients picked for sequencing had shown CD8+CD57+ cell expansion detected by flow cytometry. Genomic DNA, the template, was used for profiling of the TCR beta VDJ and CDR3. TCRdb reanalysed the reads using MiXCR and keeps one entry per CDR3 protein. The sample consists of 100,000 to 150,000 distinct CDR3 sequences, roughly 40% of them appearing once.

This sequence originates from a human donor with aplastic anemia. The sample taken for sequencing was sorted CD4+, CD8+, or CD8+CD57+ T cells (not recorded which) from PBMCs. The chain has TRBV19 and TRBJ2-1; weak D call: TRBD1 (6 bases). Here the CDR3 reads CASSMWTVSYNEQFF. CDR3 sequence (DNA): TGTGCCAGTAGTATGTGGACAGTCTCCTACAATGAGCAGTTCTTC.